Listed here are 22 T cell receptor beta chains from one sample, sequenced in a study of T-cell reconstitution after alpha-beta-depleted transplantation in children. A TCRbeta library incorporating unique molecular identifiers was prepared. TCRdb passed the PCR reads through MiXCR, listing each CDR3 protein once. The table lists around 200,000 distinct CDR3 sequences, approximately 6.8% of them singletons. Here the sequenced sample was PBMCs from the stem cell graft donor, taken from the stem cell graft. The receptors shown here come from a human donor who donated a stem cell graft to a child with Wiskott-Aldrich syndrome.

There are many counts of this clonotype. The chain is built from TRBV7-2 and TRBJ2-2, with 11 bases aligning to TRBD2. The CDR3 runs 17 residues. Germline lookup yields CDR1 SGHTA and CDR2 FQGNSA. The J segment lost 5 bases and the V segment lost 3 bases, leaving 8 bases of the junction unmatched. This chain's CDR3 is CASSFRSSGGHTGELFF. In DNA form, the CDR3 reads TGTGCCAGCAGCTTTCGTTCTAGCGGGGGGCATACCGGGGAGCTGTTTTTT.

CDR3 sequence reads: CSATPGTGRTRNIQYF. In DNA, the CDR3 is TGCAGTGCCACACCCGGGACAGGGAGGACAAGAAACATTCAGTACTTC. The J gene is TRBJ2-4, the V gene TRBV20-1; 9 bases fit TRBD1. Germline assignment: CDR1 DFQATT and CDR2 SNEGSKA (reference sequence). The ends lost 6 bases at V and 6 bases at J; junction bases unmatched: 15. The CDR3 is 16 amino acids.

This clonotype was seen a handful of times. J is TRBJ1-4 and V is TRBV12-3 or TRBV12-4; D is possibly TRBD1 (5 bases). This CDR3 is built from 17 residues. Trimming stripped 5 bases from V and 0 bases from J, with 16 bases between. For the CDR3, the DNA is TGTGCCAGCAGTCGGTCTCACGGACACGCAACTAATGAAAAACTGTTTTTT. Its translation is CASSRSHGHATNEKLFF.

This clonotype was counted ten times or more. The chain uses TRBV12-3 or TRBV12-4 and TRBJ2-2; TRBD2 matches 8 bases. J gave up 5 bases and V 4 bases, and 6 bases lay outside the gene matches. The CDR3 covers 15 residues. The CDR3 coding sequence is TGTGCCAGCAGTTCGTTGCGGGGGGCAACCGGGGAGCTGTTTTTT. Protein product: CASSSLRGATGELFF.

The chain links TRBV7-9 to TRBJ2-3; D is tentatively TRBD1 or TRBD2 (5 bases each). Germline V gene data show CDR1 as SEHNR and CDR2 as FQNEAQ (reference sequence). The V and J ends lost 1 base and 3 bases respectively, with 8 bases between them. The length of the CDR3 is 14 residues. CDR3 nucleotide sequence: TGTGCCAGCAGCTTAGATTGGGGGACAGATACGCAGTATTTT. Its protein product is CASSLDWGTDTQYF. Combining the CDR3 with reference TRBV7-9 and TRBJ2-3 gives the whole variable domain DTGVSQNPRHKITKRGQNVTFRCDPISEHNRLYWYRQTLGQGPEFLTYFQNEAQLEKSRLLSDRFSAERPKGSFSTLEIQRTEQGDSAMYLCASSLDWGTDTQYFGPGTRLTVL.

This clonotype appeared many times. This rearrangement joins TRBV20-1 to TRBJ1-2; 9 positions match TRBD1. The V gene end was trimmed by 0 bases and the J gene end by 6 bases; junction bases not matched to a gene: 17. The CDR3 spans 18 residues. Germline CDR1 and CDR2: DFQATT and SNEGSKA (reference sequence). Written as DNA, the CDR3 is TGCAGTGCTAGAGATCCCGTACCGGGACAGGGACGGTTCGATGGCTACACCTTC. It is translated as CSARDPVPGQGRFDGYTF.

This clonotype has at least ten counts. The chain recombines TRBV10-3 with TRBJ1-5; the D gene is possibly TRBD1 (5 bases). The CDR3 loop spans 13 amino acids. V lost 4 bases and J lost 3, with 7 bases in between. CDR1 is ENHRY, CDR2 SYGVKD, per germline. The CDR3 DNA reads TGTGCCATCAGTGGACAGTTCAATCAGCCCCAGCATTTT. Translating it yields CAISGQFNQPQHF.

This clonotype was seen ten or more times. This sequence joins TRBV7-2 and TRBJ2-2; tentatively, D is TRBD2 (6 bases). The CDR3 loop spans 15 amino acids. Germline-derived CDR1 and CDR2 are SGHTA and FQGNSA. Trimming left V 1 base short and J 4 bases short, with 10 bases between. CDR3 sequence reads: CASSLEGLTTGELFF. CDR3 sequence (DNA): TGTGCCAGCAGCTTAGAGGGACTGACCACCGGGGAGCTGTTTTTT.

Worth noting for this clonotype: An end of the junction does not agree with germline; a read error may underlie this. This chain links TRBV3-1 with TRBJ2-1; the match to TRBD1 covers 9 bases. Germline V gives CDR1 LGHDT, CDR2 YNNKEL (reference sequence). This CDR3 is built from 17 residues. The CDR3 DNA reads TGTGCCTGCAGCCAGCATACGGGACAGGGAAGTTACAATGAGCAGTTCTTC. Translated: CACSQHTGQGSYNEQFF.

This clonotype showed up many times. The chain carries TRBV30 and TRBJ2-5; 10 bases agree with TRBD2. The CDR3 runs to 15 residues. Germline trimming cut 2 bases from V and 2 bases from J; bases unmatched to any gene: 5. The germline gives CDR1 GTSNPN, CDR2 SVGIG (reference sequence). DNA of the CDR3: TGTGCCTGGAGTATAGGACTAGCGGTACAAGAGACCCAGTACTTC. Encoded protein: CAWSIGLAVQETQYF.

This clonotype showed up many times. In DNA form, the CDR3 reads TGCAGTGCTACCCTCATCGGGACTAGAACCCACGAGCAGTACTTC. This gives the protein CSATLIGTRTHEQYF. The gene calls are TRBV20-1 and TRBJ2-7; 8 nucleotides align to TRBD2. V trimming: 4 bases; J trimming: 5 bases; junction bases outside the gene matches: 13. This CDR3 contains 15 residues. CDR1 and CDR2 (germline): DFQATT, SNEGSKA (reference sequence).

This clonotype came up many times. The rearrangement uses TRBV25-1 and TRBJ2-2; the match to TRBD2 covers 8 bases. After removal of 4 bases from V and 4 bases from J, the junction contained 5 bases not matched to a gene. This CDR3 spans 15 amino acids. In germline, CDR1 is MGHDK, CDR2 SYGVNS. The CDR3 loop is CASSVLAGFTGELFF. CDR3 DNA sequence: TGTGCCAGCAGTGTTCTAGCGGGTTTCACCGGGGAGCTGTTTTTT.

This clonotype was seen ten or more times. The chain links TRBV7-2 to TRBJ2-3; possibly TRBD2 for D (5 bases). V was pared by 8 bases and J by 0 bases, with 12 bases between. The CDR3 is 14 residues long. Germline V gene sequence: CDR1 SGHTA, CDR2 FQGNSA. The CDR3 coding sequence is TGTGCCAGCCGGCGGCGGACTAGCACAGATACGCAGTATTTT. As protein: CASRRRTSTDTQYF. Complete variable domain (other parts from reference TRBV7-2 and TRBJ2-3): GAGVSQSPSNKVTEKGKDVELRCDPISGHTALYWYRQSLGQGLEFLIYFQGNSAPDKSGLPSDRFSAERTGGSVSTLTIQRTQQEDSAVYLCASRRRTSTDTQYFGPGTRLTVL.

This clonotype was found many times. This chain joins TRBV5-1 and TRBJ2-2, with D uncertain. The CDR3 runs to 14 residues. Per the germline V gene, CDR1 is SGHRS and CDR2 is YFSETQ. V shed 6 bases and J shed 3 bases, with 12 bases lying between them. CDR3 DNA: TGCGCCAGCAAAGCCGAGGCACACACCGGGGAGCTGTTTTTT. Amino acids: CASKAEAHTGELFF.

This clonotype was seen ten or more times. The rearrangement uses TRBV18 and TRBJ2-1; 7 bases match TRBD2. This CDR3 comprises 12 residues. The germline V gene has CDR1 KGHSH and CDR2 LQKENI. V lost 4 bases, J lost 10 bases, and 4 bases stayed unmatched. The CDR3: CASSLEAGEQFF. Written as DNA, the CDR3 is TGTGCCAGCTCACTGGAAGCGGGAGAGCAGTTCTTC.

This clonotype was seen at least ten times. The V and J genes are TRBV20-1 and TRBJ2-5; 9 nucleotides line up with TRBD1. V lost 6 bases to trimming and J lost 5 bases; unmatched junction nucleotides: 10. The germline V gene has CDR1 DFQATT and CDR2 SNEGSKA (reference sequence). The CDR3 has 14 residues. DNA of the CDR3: TGCAGTGCGAACCGGGACAGGGAATTTGAGACCCAGTACTTC. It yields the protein CSANRDREFETQYF.

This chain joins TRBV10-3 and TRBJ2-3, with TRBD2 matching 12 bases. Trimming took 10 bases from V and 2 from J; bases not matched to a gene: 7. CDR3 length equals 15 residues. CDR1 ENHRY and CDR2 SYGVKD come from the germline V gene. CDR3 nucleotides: TGTGCCACCAGAAGGACTAGCGGGAACACAGATACGCAGTATTTT. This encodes CATRRTSGNTDTQYF.

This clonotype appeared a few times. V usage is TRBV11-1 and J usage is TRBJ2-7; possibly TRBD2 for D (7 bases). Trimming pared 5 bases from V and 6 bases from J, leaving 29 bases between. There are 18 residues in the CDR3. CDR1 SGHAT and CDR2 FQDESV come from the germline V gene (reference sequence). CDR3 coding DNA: TGTGCCAGCAGCCTTGGGGGGGGCAGAGAGCTACGGAGCCTCGAGCAGTACTTC. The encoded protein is CASSLGGGRELRSLEQYF.

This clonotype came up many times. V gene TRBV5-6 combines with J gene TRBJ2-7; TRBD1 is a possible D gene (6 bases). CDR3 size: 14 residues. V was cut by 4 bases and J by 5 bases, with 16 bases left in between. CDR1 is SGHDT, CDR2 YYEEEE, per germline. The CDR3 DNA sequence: TGTGCCAGCAGCAACAGGGACCTATTGGACGAGCAGTACTTC. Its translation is CASSNRDLLDEQYF.

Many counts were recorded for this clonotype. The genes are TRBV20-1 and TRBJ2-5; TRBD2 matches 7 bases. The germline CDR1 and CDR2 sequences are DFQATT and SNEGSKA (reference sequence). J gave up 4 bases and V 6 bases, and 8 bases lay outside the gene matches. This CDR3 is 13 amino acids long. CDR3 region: CSATLAAGETQYF. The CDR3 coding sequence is TGCAGTGCCACCCTAGCGGCTGGAGAGACCCAGTACTTC.

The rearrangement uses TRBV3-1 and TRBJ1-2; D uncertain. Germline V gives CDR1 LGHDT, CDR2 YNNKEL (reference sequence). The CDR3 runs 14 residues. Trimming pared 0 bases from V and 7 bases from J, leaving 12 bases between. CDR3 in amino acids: CASSQDSVGRGYTF. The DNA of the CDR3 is TGTGCCAGCAGCCAAGATTCTGTGGGTCGTGGCTACACCTTC.

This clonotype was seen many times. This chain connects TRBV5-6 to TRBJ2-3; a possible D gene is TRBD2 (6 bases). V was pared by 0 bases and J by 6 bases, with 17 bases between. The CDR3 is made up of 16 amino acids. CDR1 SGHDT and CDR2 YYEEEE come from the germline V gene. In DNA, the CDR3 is TGTGCCAGCAGCTTGGGAACGGGACTCGCCGGGGATACGCAGTATTTT. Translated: CASSLGTGLAGDTQYF.